The present T cell receptor beta chain was sequenced within a study of T cell responses to AZD1222 COVID-19 vaccine. Findings of the study overall: Only after the peak T cell response were repertoires sampled. Spike regions recognized by vaccine-associated CD4 TCRs spanned the protein, led by 160-218 and 743-854. Mostly white British, mostly female donors; authors suggested clonal diversity may be underestimated.

Of note for this clone: Its specificity is unknown.

The CDR3 covers 15 residues. Germline V gene data show CDR1 as GTSNPN and CDR2 as SVGIG (reference sequence). The V end was cut by 0 bases, the J end by 1 base, with 9 bases between. Sequenced by immunoSEQ multiplex PCR; TCRdb stores in-frame clones only, minus some. Among about 31,000 clones listed, roughly 90% were seen once. V is TRBV30 and J is TRBJ1-4, with a tentative D call TRBD1 (5 bases). This clonotype was obtained from an adult who received the AZD1222 COVID-19 vaccine. The sample in question was peripheral blood, obtained 28 days after the second AZD1222 dose. CDR3 DNA: TGTGCCTGGAGTGTACTGCAGGGAACTAATGAAAAACTGTTTTTT. Translation gives CAWSVLQGTNEKLFF.